This T cell receptor beta chain was recovered during a study of shared clonotypes between healthy human individuals. Only CD45RO-negative cells positively selected for CCR7 counted as naive CD8 cells, so terminally differentiated effector memory CD45RA+ cells were excluded. Healthy adults negative for HIV, lacking recent acute infections or vaccinations, served as donors. V was pared by 6 bases and J by 5 bases, with 9 bases of the junction left unmatched. This CDR3 has 14 residues. Germline lookup yields CDR1 LGHNT and CDR2 FRNRAP. This table comes from immunoSEQ multiplex PCR, and its TCRdb copy is limited to in-frame clones, with some not included. The sample carries about 2,200,000 clones, about 92% recorded once.

The sequenced sample consisted of naive CD8+ T cells from PBMCs. This TCR was recovered from a man aged 18-30 years in good health. Some clones in this sample may be carry-over from other donors' samples. The V call is TRBV12-5, the J call TRBJ2-7; the match to TRBD1 covers 8 bases. CDR3 nucleotide sequence: TGTGCTAGTGGCAGAACCGACAGGGGCGACGAGCAGTACTTC. Its protein product is CASGRTDRGDEQYF.